What follows is one T cell receptor (beta chain) and its context. At one boundary the junction diverges from the germline segment, which might be a read error. The germline gives CDR1 MNHEY, CDR2 SVGAGI. The CDR3 extends over 14 amino acids. Profiling relied on immunoSEQ multiplex PCR, and the TCRdb table lists in-frame clones only, not all of them. The sample carries approximately 300,000 clones, about 89% recorded once. These data belong to a study of blood T cell repertoires in COVID-19. The sequence derives from a woman aged 25 to 39 who had recovered from COVID-19. This chain uses TRBV6-5 with TRBJ1-1, with D unclear. Sequencing was performed on PBMCs or T cells enriched from blood (not recorded which). The CDR3 nucleotides are TGTGCCAGCAGCTACCCTACGGTGAACGCTGAAGCTTTCTTT. Its protein is CASSYPTVNAEAFF.